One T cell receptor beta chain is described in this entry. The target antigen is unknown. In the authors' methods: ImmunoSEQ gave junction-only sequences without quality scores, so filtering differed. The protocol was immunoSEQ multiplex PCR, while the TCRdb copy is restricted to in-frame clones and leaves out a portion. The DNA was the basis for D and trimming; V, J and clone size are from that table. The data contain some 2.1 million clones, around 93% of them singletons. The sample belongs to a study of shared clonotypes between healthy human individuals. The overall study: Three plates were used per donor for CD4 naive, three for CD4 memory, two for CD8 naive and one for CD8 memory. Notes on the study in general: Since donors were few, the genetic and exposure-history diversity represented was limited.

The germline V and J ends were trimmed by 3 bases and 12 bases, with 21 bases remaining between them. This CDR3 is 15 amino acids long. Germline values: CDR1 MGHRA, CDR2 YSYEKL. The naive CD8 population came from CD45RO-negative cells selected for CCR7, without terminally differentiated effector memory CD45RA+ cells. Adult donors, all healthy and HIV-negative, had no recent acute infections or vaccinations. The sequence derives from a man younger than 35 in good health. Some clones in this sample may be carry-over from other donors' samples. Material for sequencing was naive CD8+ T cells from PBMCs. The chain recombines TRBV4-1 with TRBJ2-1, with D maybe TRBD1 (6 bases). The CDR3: CASSHYFPGQYSQFF. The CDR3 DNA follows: TGCGCCAGCAGCCACTACTTTCCGGGACAATACTCGCAGTTCTTC.